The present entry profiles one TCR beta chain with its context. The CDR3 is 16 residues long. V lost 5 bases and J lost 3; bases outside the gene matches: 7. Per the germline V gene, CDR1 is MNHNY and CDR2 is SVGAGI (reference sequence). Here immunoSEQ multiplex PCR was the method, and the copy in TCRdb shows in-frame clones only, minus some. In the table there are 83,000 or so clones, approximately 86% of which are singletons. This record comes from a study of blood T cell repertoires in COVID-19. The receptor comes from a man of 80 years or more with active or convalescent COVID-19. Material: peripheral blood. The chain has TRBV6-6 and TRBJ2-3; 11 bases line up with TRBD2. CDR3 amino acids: CASSPPGLADTDTQYF. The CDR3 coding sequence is TGTGCCAGCAGTCCTCCGGGACTAGCGGATACAGATACGCAGTATTTT.